This entry concerns a single T cell receptor beta chain. Its cognate antigen is unknown. Second-dose intervals of approximately 4 or approximately 12 weeks were pooled. The CDR3 is made up of 17 amino acids. Between the trimmed V and J ends, which lost 3 bases and 5 bases, there was a span of 26 bases. In germline, CDR1 is DFQATT, CDR2 SNEGSKA (reference sequence). These data belong to a study of T cell responses to AZD1222 COVID-19 vaccine. The data were produced by immunoSEQ multiplex PCR, yet TCRdb's version contains in-frame clones alone and is incomplete. The table lists roughly 80,000 clones, 90% of them singletons, with approximately 3.2% in the top ten. Notes on the study in general: Sampling captured repertoires only after the peak T cell response.

Here the sequenced sample was peripheral blood, taken 28 days after the second AZD1222 dose. The chain combines TRBV20-1 with TRBJ2-7, with TRBD2 as a possible D gene (6 bases). This clonotype was sampled from an adult who received the AZD1222 COVID-19 vaccine. The CDR3 coding sequence is TGCAGTGCTAGTAAGCCAGGTTCTCCCCCTTGGGAGGACGAGCAGTACTTC. Translating it yields CSASKPGSPPWEDEQYF.